Below, one TCR beta chain is given with its context. With the read ending 3 residues before the CDR3 end, the germline J gene is used to fill in that end. Generated by immunoSEQ multiplex PCR, the TCRdb table keeps only in-frame clones and is missing some. Recorded for this sample: 50,000 to 65,000 clones. There are 16 residues in the CDR3. With V trimmed by 7 bases and J by 2 bases, 11 bases remained unmatched. Germline V lookup: CDR1 MNHNS, CDR2 SASEGT. This sample stems from a study of Tregs in tolerant kidney transplant recipients. The material was CD4+ T cells from blood, obtained before the transplant. J is TRBJ1-5 and V is TRBV6-1, with 7 nucleotides matching TRBD1. This TCR came from a human donor who received a combined kidney and bone marrow transplant. The sequenced CDR3 bases are TGTGCCAGCACCGAAGCAGGGGGAGGTGGCAATCAGCCC. Translated, it gives CASTEAGGGGNQP. The complete CDR3 protein is CASTEAGGGGNQPQHF.